Listed here are 15 T cell receptor beta chains from one sample, sequenced in a study of shared clonotypes between healthy human individuals. Here immunoSEQ multiplex PCR was the method, and the copy in TCRdb shows in-frame clones only, minus some. The table shows more than 150,000 clones, with around 93% occurring only once. The sample was naive CD4+ T cells sorted from blood. Subset indicated: CD45RA+ positively selected. These receptors were obtained from a woman aged 25 to 39 in good health.

The rearrangement uses TRBV4-2 and TRBJ2-5, with 11 positions matching TRBD2. V lost 0 bases and J lost 11; bases outside the gene matches: 11. The CDR3 totals 16 residues. CDR1 and CDR2 from the germline V gene are LGHNA and YNFKEQ. The CDR3 DNA sequence: TGTGCCAGCAGCCAAGATTTACTAGCGGGAGAGGGGGAGCAGTACTTC. Its translation: CASSQDLLAGEGEQYF.

This chain joins TRBV7-2 and TRBJ2-5; D gene ambiguous. The J call is doubtful: the DNA matches TRBJ2-7 better. The CDR3 spans 13 residues. CDR1 is SGHTA, CDR2 FQGNSA, per germline. The CDR3 loop reads CASSLALSTEQYF. The CDR3 nucleotides are TGTGCCAGCAGCTTAGCCCTATCCACCGAGCAGTACTTC.

This rearrangement joins TRBV6-1 to TRBJ2-7; D is perhaps TRBD2 (7 bases). V lost 4 bases and J 4 bases, leaving 14 bases between the germline ends. Germline V gene sequence: CDR1 MNHNS, CDR2 SASEGT. This CDR3 comprises 14 residues. The CDR3, as DNA: TGTGCCAGCAGTGGTGTGAGGGGGGGATACGAGCAGTACTTC. Translating gives CASSGVRGGYEQYF.

V is TRBV18 and J is TRBJ2-7, with D unresolved. Trimming cost V 3 bases and J 5 bases, with 20 bases left between them. The V gene's germline CDR1 is KGHSH and CDR2 LQKENI. CDR3 length: 16 residues. This chain's CDR3 is CASSPSRLGELNEQYF. The CDR3 coding sequence is TGTGCCAGCTCACCGAGTCGGCTCGGCGAGCTTAACGAGCAGTACTTC.

This chain connects TRBV5-5 to TRBJ1-2; 9 bases are a match to TRBD1. The V gene's germline CDR1 is SGHKS and CDR2 YYEKEE (reference sequence). The ends lost 4 bases at V and 4 bases at J; junction bases unmatched: 2. The CDR3 has 13 amino acids. In DNA form, the CDR3 reads TGTGCCAGCAGCCCACAGGGGGCCTATGGCTACACCTTC. It is translated as CASSPQGAYGYTF.

V gene TRBV11-2 combines with J gene TRBJ1-1, with D possibly being TRBD1 (5 bases). The CDR3 is made up of 13 amino acids. Germline assignment: CDR1 SGHAT and CDR2 FQNNGV. Between the trimmed V and J ends, which lost 5 bases and 7 bases, there was a span of 14 bases. The CDR3 protein is CASSTATAYEAFF. The CDR3 DNA reads TGTGCCAGCAGCACCGCGACAGCATATGAAGCTTTCTTT. The variable domain in full, with the rest retrieved from reference TRBV11-2 and TRBJ1-1, is EAGVAQSPRYKIIEKRQSVAFWCNPISGHATLYWYQQILGQGPKLLIQFQNNGVVDDSQLPKDRFSAERLKGVDSTLKIQPAKLEDSAVYLCASSTATAYEAFFGQGTRLTVV.

The chain couples TRBV2 to TRBJ2-6; TRBD2 matches 14 bases. Germline CDR1 is SNHLY and CDR2 is FYNNEI. CDR3 length: 17 amino acids. V gave up 8 bases and J gave up 3 bases; unmatched junction bases: 6. CDR3 sequence: CASSGLAGDSGANVLTF. CDR3 coding DNA: TGTGCCAGCTCGGGACTAGCGGGAGACAGTGGGGCCAACGTCCTGACTTTC. Drawing the rest from reference TRBV2 and TRBJ2-6, the complete variable domain is EPEVTQTPSHQVTQMGQEVILRCVPISNHLYFYWYRQILGQKVEFLVSFYNNEISEKSEIFDDQFSVERPDGSNFTLKIRSTKLEDSAMYFCASSGLAGDSGANVLTFGAGSRLTVL.

The rearrangement uses TRBV7-9 and TRBJ1-1; unclear D gene. Trimming left V 2 bases short and J 0 bases short, with 10 bases between. CDR1 is SEHNR, CDR2 FQNEAQ, per germline (reference sequence). The CDR3 sequence is 15 residues long. In DNA, the CDR3 is TGTGCCAGCAGCTTAAGCCCCGACATGAACACTGAAGCTTTCTTT. Protein product: CASSLSPDMNTEAFF. Looking up the rest from reference TRBV7-9 and TRBJ1-1 gives the full variable domain: DTGVSQNPRHKITKRGQNVTFRCDPISEHNRLYWYRQTLGQGPEFLTYFQNEAQLEKSRLLSDRFSAERPKGSFSTLEIQRTEQGDSAMYLCASSLSPDMNTEAFFGQGTRLTVV.

The chain is built from TRBV5-1 and TRBJ2-5; 8 bases fit TRBD1. The germline CDR1 and CDR2 sequences are SGHRS and YFSETQ. With V trimmed by 3 bases and J by 3 bases, 7 bases remained unmatched. This CDR3 has 15 residues. The CDR3 DNA follows: TGCGCCAGCAGCTGGGGGACAGGCTCCGAAGAGACCCAGTACTTC. Its translation is CASSWGTGSEETQYF.

The V and J genes are TRBV5-1 and TRBJ2-7, with 7 nucleotides matching TRBD1. The CDR3 length is 15 residues. Germline V gives CDR1 SGHRS, CDR2 YFSETQ. With 5 bases clipped from V and 2 bases from J, the junction kept 10 bases outside the gene matches. The CDR3 region has the DNA TGCGCCAGCAGAATCACCTGGGACAGAACCTACGAGCAGTACTTC. It encodes CASRITWDRTYEQYF.

This clone has a single count. The chain has TRBV7-6 and TRBJ2-3, with 7 bases identical to TRBD2. Germline V lookup: CDR1 SGHVS, CDR2 FNYEAQ. Unmatched junction bases numbered 21, after V lost 0 bases and J lost 0 bases. CDR3 size: 22 residues. CDR3: CASSLASRPLDSREGSTDTQYF. CDR3 nucleotides: TGTGCCAGCAGCTTAGCTAGTCGGCCCCTCGACTCTAGGGAGGGGAGCACAGATACGCAGTATTTT.

J is TRBJ2-5 and V is TRBV10-1; 11 positions match TRBD1. Germline V gives CDR1 WNHNN, CDR2 SYGVQD (reference sequence). Unmatched junction bases numbered 6, after V lost 5 bases and J lost 4 bases. The CDR3 runs to 15 residues. The DNA for the CDR3 is TGCGCCAGCAGTTTGGGACAGGGGGTTGGAGAGACCCAGTACTTC. It encodes CASSLGQGVGETQYF.

The CDR3 sequence: CASSLRVGLYNEQFF. The DNA for the CDR3 is TGTGCCAGCAGCCTCCGGGTCGGACTCTACAATGAGCAGTTCTTC. This chain connects TRBV9 to TRBJ2-1; D is possibly TRBD2 (5 bases). This CDR3 contains 15 residues. Germline V CDR1 and CDR2: SGDLS, YYNGEE. The ends were cut back, 4 bases at V and 3 bases at J, with 14 bases in the middle.

The chain couples TRBV19 to TRBJ2-7; 9 bases agree with TRBD1. Per germline, CDR1 LNHDA and CDR2 SQIVND (reference sequence). With V trimmed by 5 bases and J by 4 bases, 6 bases remained unmatched. This CDR3 region has 14 residues. The CDR3 here is CASSHPDRGYEQYF. CDR3 bases: TGTGCCAGTAGTCACCCGGACAGGGGTTACGAGCAGTACTTC.

J is TRBJ2-7 and V is TRBV14, with D possibly TRBD2 on 6 matching bases. The V gene lost 1 base and the J gene lost 0 bases, with 10 bases spanning the gap. The length of the CDR3 is 15 residues. The germline V gene has CDR1 SGHDN and CDR2 FVKESK. For the CDR3, the DNA is TGTGCCAGCAGCCAAGTTTCCGGGGGCTCCTACGAGCAGTACTTC. It specifies CASSQVSGGSYEQYF.